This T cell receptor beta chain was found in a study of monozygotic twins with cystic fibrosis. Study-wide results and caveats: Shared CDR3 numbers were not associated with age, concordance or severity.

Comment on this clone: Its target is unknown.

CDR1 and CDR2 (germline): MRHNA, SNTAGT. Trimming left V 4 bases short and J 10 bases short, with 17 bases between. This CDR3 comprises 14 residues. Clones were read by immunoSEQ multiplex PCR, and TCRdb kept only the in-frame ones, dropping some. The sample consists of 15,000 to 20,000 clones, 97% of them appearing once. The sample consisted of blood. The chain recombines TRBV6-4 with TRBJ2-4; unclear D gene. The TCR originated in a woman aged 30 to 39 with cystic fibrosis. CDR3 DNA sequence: TGTGCCAGCAGTGCTAACGTCCGGCAAGGTATTCAGTACTTC. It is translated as CASSANVRQGIQYF.